The 22 T cell receptor beta chains below all came from one sample that was sequenced in a study of shared clonotypes between healthy human individuals. Profiling relied on immunoSEQ multiplex PCR, and the TCRdb table lists in-frame clones only, not all of them. Seen here are 550,000 to 800,000 clones, around two thirds observed once, and the top ten hold under 2%. The sequencing input was memory CD4+ T cells sorted from blood. Described subset: CD45RA-negative fraction. The receptors derive from a woman in her 30s in good health.

V usage is TRBV5-4 and J usage is TRBJ2-3, with D possibly being TRBD2 (5 bases). V was shortened by 3 bases and J by 0 bases, with 8 bases between the two germline ends. CDR3 length: 14 residues. Germline loops: CDR1 SGHNT, CDR2 YYREEE (reference sequence). Here the CDR3 DNA reads TGTGCCAGCAGCTCCGGAGGAAGCACAGATACGCAGTATTTT. It encodes CASSSGGSTDTQYF.

This clone was counted a single time. The gene calls are TRBV19 and TRBJ2-7, with 7 bases aligning to TRBD2. This CDR3 comprises 14 residues. Germline V gene sequence: CDR1 LNHDA, CDR2 SQIVND (reference sequence). V lost 4 bases and J lost 6; bases outside the gene matches: 9. The CDR3: CASSTRDYLGEQYF. The CDR3 DNA follows: TGTGCCAGTAGTACCAGGGACTACCTGGGCGAGCAGTACTTC.

The J gene is TRBJ2-1, the V gene TRBV11-2, with D unclear. The germline V and J ends were trimmed by 2 bases and 0 bases, with 2 bases remaining between them. The length of the CDR3 is 13 residues. Germline V gives CDR1 SGHAT, CDR2 FQNNGV. The CDR3 loop reads CASSLNSYNEQFF. The DNA for the CDR3 is TGTGCCAGCAGCTTAAACTCCTACAATGAGCAGTTCTTC.

The chain employs TRBV28 and TRBJ2-2; D is undetermined. The CDR3 runs to 14 residues. Trimming shortened V by 3 bases and J by 4 bases, and 9 bases separated the two germline ends. Per the germline V gene, CDR1 is MDHEN and CDR2 is SYDVKM. CDR3 DNA: TGTGCCAGCAGTTTCCAGGTCGGCACCGGGGAGCTGTTTTTT. This translates into CASSFQVGTGELFF.

V and J are TRBV5-1 and TRBJ2-7; 10 bases are a match to TRBD2. J lost 4 bases, V lost 4 bases, and 11 bases had no gene match. In germline, CDR1 is SGHRS, CDR2 YFSETQ. This CDR3 is 16 amino acids long. CDR3 in DNA: TGCGCCAGCAGCCCGACCACTAGCGGGATTGTGTACGAGCAGTACTTC. It yields the protein CASSPTTSGIVYEQYF.

On this clone: This may arise from a read error, as a much more abundant clone is one base away. The chain has TRBV5-4 and TRBJ1-4; the D is unclear. Looked up from germline, CDR1 is SGHNT and CDR2 is YYREEE (reference sequence). The CDR3 loop spans 14 amino acids. V lost 3 bases and J 0 bases, leaving 6 bases between the germline ends. The CDR3 nucleotides read TGTGCCAGCAGCTCGTTCGCAACTAATGAAAAACTGTTTTTT. It specifies CASSSFATNEKLFF.

The V and J genes are TRBV5-1 and TRBJ2-5, with 8 bases matching TRBD1. Per germline, CDR1 SGHRS and CDR2 YFSETQ. There are 13 residues in the CDR3. J was trimmed by 5 bases and V by 3 bases; bases with no gene match: 3. CDR3 DNA sequence: TGCGCCAGCAGCTCACAGGGGGAGGAGACCCAGTACTTC. As protein: CASSSQGEETQYF.

This clone occurred once. V is TRBV6-5 and J is TRBJ2-4; no reliable D call. Trimming took 6 bases from V and 2 from J, leaving 14 bases between them. Germline CDR1 is MNHEY and CDR2 is SVGAGI. This CDR3 is built from 15 residues. CDR3 residues: CASSSQLGTKNIQYF. CDR3 DNA sequence: TGTGCCAGCAGCTCTCAATTGGGTACCAAAAACATTCAGTACTTC.

The chain links TRBV7-7 to TRBJ2-1; D is perhaps TRBD2 (6 bases). The CDR3 length is 13 residues. Germline V lookup: CDR1 SSHAT, CDR2 FNYEAQ (reference sequence). V was shortened by 5 bases and J by 7 bases, with 12 bases between the two germline ends. CDR3 nucleotide sequence: TGTGCCAGCAGCATGACTAGGATTAATGAGCAGTTCTTC. This sequence encodes CASSMTRINEQFF.

V and J are TRBV6-5 and TRBJ2-1, with a weak D call TRBD2 (5 bases). The CDR3 runs 14 residues. Germline V gene data show CDR1 as MNHEY and CDR2 as SVGAGI. V lost 6 bases to trimming and J lost 4 bases, with 13 bases between them. The CDR3 here is CASRVGGSYNEQFF. In DNA form, the CDR3 reads TGTGCCAGCAGAGTAGGAGGCTCATACAATGAGCAGTTCTTC.

The chain combines TRBV11-3 with TRBJ2-5; 10 positions match TRBD2. Germline loops: CDR1 SGHNT, CDR2 YENEEA. This CDR3 spans 15 amino acids. V was pared by 5 bases and J by 2 bases, with 5 bases of the junction left unmatched. The CDR3 region has the DNA TGTGCCAGCAGCCCCGGACTAGCGGTACAAGAGACCCAGTACTTC. This sequence encodes CASSPGLAVQETQYF.

This clone was recorded only once. This chain connects TRBV5-8 to TRBJ1-1, with unresolved D. Deletions cut 7 bases from V and 6 bases from J, with 10 bases between. Per the germline V gene, CDR1 is SGHTS and CDR2 is YDEGEE. This CDR3 contains 11 residues. CDR3 sequence (DNA): TGTGCCAGCCTCGGGCAAGCTGAAGCTTTCTTT. Translation gives CASLGQAEAFF.

J is TRBJ1-1 and V is TRBV11-3, with D hard to call. V was trimmed by 0 bases and J by 3 bases, leaving 8 bases between them. The CDR3 runs 14 residues. CDR1 SGHNT and CDR2 YENEEA come from the germline V gene. The CDR3 nucleotides read TGTGCCAGCAGCTTAGAAGGGCAGGACACTGAAGCTTTCTTT. Residues: CASSLEGQDTEAFF.

Note on this clone: Other DNA sequences in this sample translate to the same CDR3. The chain is built from TRBV6-1 and TRBJ2-7, with D perhaps TRBD1 (6 bases). This CDR3 comprises 13 residues. V dropped 7 bases and J dropped 2 bases, with 12 bases sitting between them. CDR1 and CDR2 (germline): MNHNS, SASEGT. This CDR3 reads CASTRDTAYEQYF. In DNA, the CDR3 is TGTGCCAGCACCAGGGACACAGCCTACGAGCAGTACTTC.

The chain is built from TRBV5-4 and TRBJ1-2; perhaps TRBD1 as D (6 bases). The CDR3 contains 15 residues. V lost 1 base, J lost 2 bases, and 12 bases lay in between. Germline V gives CDR1 SGHNT, CDR2 YYREEE (reference sequence). CDR3 sequence (DNA): TGTGCCAGCAGCTTGCGTCAGGGGCTCAACTATGGCTACACCTTC. Translating it yields CASSLRQGLNYGYTF.

This chain links TRBV7-9 with TRBJ2-5, with 10 positions matching TRBD2. The CDR3 contains 15 residues. CDR1 is SEHNR, CDR2 FQNEAQ, per germline (reference sequence). With V trimmed by 3 bases and J by 4 bases, 5 bases remained unmatched. The CDR3 spells CASSLALAGPETQYF. In nucleotides, the CDR3 is TGTGCCAGCAGCTTGGCACTAGCGGGACCAGAGACCCAGTACTTC.

To note about this clone: Other DNA sequences of this sample code for an identical CDR3. The chain recombines TRBV28 with TRBJ2-3; 13 positions match TRBD2. Germline V gene data show CDR1 as MDHEN and CDR2 as SYDVKM. The CDR3 extends over 15 amino acids. Trimming cost V 4 bases and J 3 bases; bases outside gene matches: 1. The CDR3 DNA is TGTGCCAGCAGTTCGACTAGCGGGAGGACAGATACGCAGTATTTT. Its translation is CASSSTSGRTDTQYF. Full variable domain (missing parts from reference TRBV28 and TRBJ2-3): DVKVTQSSRYLVKRTGEKVFLECVQDMDHENMFWYRQDPGLGLRLIYFSYDVKMKEKGDIPEGYSVSREKKERFSLILESASTNQTSMYLCASSSTSGRTDTQYFGPGTRLTVL.

The chain has TRBV28 and TRBJ1-1; 8 positions agree with TRBD1. CDR1 MDHEN and CDR2 SYDVKM come from the germline V gene. V shed 3 bases and J 1 base; nucleotides not matched to a gene: 10. The CDR3 contains 17 residues. The CDR3 nucleotides are TGTGCCAGCAGTTTCGGTTGGACAGGGCGCCGGAACACTGAAGCTTTCTTT. This encodes CASSFGWTGRRNTEAFF.

This chain links TRBV7-8 with TRBJ1-5; D ambiguous. Germline V gene lookup returns CDR1 SGHVS and CDR2 FQNEAQ. The CDR3 runs 14 residues. With 6 bases removed from V and 10 bases from J, the gap between germline ends came to 19 bases. CDR3 sequence reads: CASSKSREGGPQHF. CDR3 DNA sequence: TGTGCCAGCAGTAAAAGTCGGGAGGGAGGCCCCCAGCATTTT.

The rearrangement links TRBV13 to TRBJ1-2, with D perhaps TRBD1 (5 bases). Per the germline V gene, CDR1 is PRHDT and CDR2 is FYEKMQ (reference sequence). CDR3 length: 15 residues. Trimming left V 0 bases short and J 8 bases short, with 16 bases between. CDR3 in amino acids: CASSLGLRGQRGYTF. The CDR3 DNA reads TGTGCCAGCAGCTTAGGCCTACGGGGCCAGCGGGGCTACACCTTC.

The V and J genes are TRBV11-2 and TRBJ2-2; weak D call: TRBD2 (6 bases). In germline, CDR1 is SGHAT, CDR2 FQNNGV. This CDR3 is built from 16 residues. Trimming shortened V by 5 bases and J by 0 bases, and 13 bases separated the two germline ends. The CDR3 is CASSPRGSPNTGELFF. In DNA, the CDR3 is TGTGCCAGCAGCCCCCGGGGGAGTCCGAACACCGGGGAGCTGTTTTTT.

This clone was seen ten or more times. This sequence joins TRBV11-2 and TRBJ2-7; 10 positions agree with TRBD1. The germline CDR1 and CDR2 sequences are SGHAT and FQNNGV. This CDR3 is built from 16 residues. The J segment lost 3 bases and the V segment lost 0 bases, leaving 5 bases of the junction unmatched. The CDR3 region is CASSLDLGTGDYEQYF. The CDR3 DNA follows: TGTGCCAGCAGCTTAGATCTCGGGACAGGGGACTACGAGCAGTACTTC.